The T cell receptor beta chain described here comes from a study of blood T cell repertoires in COVID-19. Study-level information: Samples representing acute and convalescent COVID-19 were sourced from the United States, Italy and Spain.

Looked up from germline, CDR1 is SGHTA and CDR2 is FQGNSA. V was clipped by 6 bases and J by 6 bases, with 18 bases between them. The CDR3 runs to 15 residues. Measured with immunoSEQ multiplex PCR; TCRdb has only the in-frame clones, and not every one. The sample has 150,000 to 200,000 clones; roughly 90% are singletons. What was sequenced was peripheral blood. The rearrangement links TRBV7-2 to TRBJ1-5; no firm D call. This TCR derives from an older woman with COVID-19, enrolled during active disease. The CDR3 DNA reads as TGTGCCAGCAGTCGCGACACCCTGGCGGGTCAGCCCCAGCATTTT. Protein: CASSRDTLAGQPQHF.